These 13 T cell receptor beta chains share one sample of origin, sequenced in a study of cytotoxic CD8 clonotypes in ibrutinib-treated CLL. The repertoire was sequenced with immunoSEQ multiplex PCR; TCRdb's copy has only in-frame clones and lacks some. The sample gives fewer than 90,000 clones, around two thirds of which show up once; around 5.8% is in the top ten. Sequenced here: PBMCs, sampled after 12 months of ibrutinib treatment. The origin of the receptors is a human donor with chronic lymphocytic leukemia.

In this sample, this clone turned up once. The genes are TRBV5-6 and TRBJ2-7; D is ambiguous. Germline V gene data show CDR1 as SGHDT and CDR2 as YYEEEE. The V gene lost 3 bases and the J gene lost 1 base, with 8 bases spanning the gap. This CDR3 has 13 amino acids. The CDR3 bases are TGTGCCAGCAGCTCACGGCCATCCTACGAGCAGTACTTC. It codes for CASSSRPSYEQYF.

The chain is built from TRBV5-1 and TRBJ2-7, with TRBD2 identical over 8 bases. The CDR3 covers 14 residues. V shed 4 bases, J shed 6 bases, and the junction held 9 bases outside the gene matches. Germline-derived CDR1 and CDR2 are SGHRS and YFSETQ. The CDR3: CASSGGGPPFEQYF. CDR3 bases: TGCGCCAGCAGCGGCGGGGGGCCCCCCTTCGAGCAGTACTTC.

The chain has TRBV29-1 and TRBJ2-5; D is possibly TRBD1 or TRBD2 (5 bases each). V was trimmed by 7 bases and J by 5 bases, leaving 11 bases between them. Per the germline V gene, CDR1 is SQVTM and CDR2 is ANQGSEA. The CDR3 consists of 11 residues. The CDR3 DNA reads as TGCAGCGGACGATGGGGGGAGACCCAGTACTTC. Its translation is CSGRWGETQYF.

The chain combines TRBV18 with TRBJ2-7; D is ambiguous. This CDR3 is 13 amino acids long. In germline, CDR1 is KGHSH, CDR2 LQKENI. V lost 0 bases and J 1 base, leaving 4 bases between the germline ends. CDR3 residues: CASSPPSSYEQYF. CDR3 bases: TGTGCCAGCTCACCACCAAGTTCCTACGAGCAGTACTTC. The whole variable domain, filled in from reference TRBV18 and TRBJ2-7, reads NAGVMQNPRHLVRRRGQEARLRCSPMKGHSHVYWYRQLPEEGLKFMVYLQKENIIDESGMPKERFSAEFPKEGPSILRIQQVVRGDSAAYFCASSPPSSYEQYFGPGTRLTVT.

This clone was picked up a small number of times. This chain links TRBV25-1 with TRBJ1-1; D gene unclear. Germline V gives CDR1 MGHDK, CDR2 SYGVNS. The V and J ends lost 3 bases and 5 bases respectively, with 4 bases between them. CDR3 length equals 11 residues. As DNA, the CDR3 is TGTGCCAGCAGTGAGGGTACTGAAGCTTTCTTT. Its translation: CASSEGTEAFF.

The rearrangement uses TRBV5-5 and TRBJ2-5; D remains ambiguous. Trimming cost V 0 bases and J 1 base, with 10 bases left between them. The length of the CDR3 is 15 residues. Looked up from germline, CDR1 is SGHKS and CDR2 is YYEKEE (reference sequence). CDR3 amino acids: CASSLEFVSQETQYF. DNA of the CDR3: TGTGCCAGCAGCTTGGAATTCGTCAGCCAAGAGACCCAGTACTTC.

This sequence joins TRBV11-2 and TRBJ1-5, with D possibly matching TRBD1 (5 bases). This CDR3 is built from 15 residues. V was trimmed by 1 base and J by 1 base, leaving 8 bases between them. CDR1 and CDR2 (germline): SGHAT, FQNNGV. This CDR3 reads CASSLAGESNQPQHF. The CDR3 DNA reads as TGTGCCAGCAGCTTAGCGGGGGAGAGCAATCAGCCCCAGCATTTT. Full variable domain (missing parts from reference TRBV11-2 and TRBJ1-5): EAGVAQSPRYKIIEKRQSVAFWCNPISGHATLYWYQQILGQGPKLLIQFQNNGVVDDSQLPKDRFSAERLKGVDSTLKIQPAKLEDSAVYLCASSLAGESNQPQHFGDGTRLSIL.

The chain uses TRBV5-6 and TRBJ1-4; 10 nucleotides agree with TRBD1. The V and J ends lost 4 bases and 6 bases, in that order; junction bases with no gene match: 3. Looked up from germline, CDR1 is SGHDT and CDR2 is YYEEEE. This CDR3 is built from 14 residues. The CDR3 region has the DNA TGTGCCAGCAGCATCGGGACAGGGGATGAAAAACTGTTTTTT. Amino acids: CASSIGTGDEKLFF.

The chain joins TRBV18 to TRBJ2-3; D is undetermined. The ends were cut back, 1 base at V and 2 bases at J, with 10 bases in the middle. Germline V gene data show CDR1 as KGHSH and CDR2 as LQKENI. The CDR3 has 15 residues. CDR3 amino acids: CASSPLLQITDTQYF. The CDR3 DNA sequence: TGTGCCAGCTCACCACTTTTACAGATCACAGATACGCAGTATTTT.

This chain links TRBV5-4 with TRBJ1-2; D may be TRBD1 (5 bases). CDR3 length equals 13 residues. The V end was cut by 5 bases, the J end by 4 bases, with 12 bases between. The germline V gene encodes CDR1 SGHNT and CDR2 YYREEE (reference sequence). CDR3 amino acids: CASRVSGAYGYTF. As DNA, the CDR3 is TGTGCCAGCAGGGTCTCCGGGGCCTATGGCTACACCTTC. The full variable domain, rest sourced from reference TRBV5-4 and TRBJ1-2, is ETGVTQSPTHLIKTRGQQVTLRCSSQSGHNTVSWYQQALGQGPQFIFQYYREEENGRGNFPPRFSGLQFPNYSSELNVNALELDDSALYLCASRVSGAYGYTFGSGTRLTVV.

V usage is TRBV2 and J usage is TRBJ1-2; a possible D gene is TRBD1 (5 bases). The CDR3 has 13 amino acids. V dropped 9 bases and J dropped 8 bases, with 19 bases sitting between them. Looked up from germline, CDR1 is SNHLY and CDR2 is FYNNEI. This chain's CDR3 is CARGESLGEGYTF. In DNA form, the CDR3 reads TGTGCCAGGGGGGAGAGCCTTGGCGAGGGCTACACCTTC.

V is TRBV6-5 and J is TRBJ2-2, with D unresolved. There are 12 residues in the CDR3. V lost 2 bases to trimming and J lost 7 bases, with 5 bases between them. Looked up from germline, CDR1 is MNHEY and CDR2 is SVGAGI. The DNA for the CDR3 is TGTGCCAGCAGTTACCGTGGCGGGGAGCTGTTTTTT. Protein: CASSYRGGELFF.

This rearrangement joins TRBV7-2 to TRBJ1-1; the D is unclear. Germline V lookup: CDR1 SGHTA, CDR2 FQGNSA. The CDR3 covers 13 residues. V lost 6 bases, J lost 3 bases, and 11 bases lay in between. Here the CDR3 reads CASRWAPDTEAFF. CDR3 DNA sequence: TGTGCCAGCAGGTGGGCCCCGGACACTGAAGCTTTCTTT. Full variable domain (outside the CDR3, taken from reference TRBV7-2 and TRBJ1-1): GAGVSQSPSNKVTEKGKDVELRCDPISGHTALYWYRQSLGQGLEFLIYFQGNSAPDKSGLPSDRFSAERTGGSVSTLTIQRTQQEDSAVYLCASRWAPDTEAFFGQGTRLTVV.